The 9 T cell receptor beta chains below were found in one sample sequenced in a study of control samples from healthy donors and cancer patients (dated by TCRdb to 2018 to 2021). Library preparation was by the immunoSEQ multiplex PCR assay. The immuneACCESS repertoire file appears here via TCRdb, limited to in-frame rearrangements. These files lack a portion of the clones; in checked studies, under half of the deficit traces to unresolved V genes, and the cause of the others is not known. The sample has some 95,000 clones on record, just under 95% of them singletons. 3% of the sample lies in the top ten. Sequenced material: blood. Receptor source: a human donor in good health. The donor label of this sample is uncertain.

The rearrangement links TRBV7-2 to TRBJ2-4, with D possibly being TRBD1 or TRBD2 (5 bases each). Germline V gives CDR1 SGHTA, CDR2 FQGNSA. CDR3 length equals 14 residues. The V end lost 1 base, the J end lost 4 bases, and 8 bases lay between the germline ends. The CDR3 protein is CASSLGGSKNIQYF. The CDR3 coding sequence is TGTGCCAGCAGCTTAGGGGGGTCTAAAAACATTCAGTACTTC.

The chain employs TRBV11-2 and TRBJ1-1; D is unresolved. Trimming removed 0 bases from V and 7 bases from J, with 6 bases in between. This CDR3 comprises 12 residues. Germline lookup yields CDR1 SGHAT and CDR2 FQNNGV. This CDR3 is CASSLENIEAFF. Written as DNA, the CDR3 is TGTGCCAGCAGCTTAGAAAATATTGAAGCTTTCTTT.

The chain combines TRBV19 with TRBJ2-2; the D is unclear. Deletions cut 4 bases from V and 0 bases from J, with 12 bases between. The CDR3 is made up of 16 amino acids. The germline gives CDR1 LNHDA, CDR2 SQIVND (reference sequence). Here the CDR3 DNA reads TGTGCCAGTAGTAATACGATAAACACGAACACCGGGGAGCTGTTTTTT. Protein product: CASSNTINTNTGELFF.

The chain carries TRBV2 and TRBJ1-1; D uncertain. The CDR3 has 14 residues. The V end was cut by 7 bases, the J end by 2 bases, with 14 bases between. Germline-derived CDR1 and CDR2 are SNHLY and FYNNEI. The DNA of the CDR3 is TGTGCCAGCACCACACTGGGGATTAACACTGAAGCTTTCTTT. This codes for CASTTLGINTEAFF.

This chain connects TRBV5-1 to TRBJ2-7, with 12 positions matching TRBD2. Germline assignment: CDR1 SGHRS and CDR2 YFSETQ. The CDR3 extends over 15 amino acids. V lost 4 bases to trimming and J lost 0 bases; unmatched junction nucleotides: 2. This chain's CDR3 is CASSPGLAGSYEQYF. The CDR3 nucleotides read TGCGCCAGCAGCCCGGGACTAGCGGGCTCCTACGAGCAGTACTTC.

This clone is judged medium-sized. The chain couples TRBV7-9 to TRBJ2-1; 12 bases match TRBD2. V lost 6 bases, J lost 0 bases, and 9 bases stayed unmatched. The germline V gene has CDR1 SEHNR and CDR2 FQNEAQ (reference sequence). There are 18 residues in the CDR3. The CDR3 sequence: CASRTTSGGPSSYNEQFF. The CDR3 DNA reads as TGTGCCAGCAGAACAACTAGCGGGGGGCCAAGCTCCTACAATGAGCAGTTCTTC.

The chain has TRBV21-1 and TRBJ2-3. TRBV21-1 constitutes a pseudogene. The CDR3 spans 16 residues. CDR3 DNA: TGTGCCAGCAGCAAGGAGTTGTGGGGTAGCACAGATACGCAGTATTTT. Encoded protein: CASSKELWGSTDTQYF.

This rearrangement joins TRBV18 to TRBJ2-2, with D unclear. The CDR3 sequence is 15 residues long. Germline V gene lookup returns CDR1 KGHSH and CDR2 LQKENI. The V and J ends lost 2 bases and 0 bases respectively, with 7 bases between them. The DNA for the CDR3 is TGTGCCAGCTCACCAAGGCAGCCGAACACCGGGGAGCTGTTTTTT. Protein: CASSPRQPNTGELFF.

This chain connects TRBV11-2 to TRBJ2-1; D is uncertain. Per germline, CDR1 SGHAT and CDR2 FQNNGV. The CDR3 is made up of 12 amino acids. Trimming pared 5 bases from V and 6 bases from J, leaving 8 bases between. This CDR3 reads CASSKAPNEQFF. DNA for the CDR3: TGTGCCAGCAGCAAAGCCCCCAATGAGCAGTTCTTC.